The rows below give T cell receptor beta chains drawn from one sample of a study of shared clonotypes between healthy human individuals. Data came from immunoSEQ multiplex PCR; TCRdb stores just in-frame clones and leaves some out. Here the sample spans some 2.1 million clones, 90% to 95% being singletons. What was sequenced was naive CD4+ T cells sorted from blood. The receptor source for this set is a man younger than 35 in good health. Each CDR3 is given without its conserved first and last residue.

V	J	CDR3
TRBV5-6	TRBJ1-2	ASIGAGANYGYT
TRBV30	TRBJ1-2	AWSDRGYYGYT
TRBV5-4	TRBJ2-1	ASSSQDYNEQF
TRBV4-1	TRBJ2-7	ASSHPGQGAYEQY
TRBV7-2	TRBJ2-6	ASSRRRAGNVLT
TRBV28	TRBJ1-4	ASTSKGVQTNEKLF
TRBV5-4	TRBJ2-7	ASSLGGTVYEQY
TRBV5-1	TRBJ2-7	ASSSWTGPNNEQY
TRBV5-1	TRBJ1-1	ASSLALFRGTGNTEAF
TRBV2	TRBJ2-7	ASSPGQGAYEQY
TRBV4-3	TRBJ2-3	ASSQATGVKLDTQY
TRBV6-7	TRBJ2-3	ASSYNRSGSHTDTQY
TRBV2	TRBJ2-2	ASSLAGELF
TRBV2	TRBJ2-7	ASSGPRARDEQY
TRBV6-6	TRBJ1-1	ASSYLQANTEAF
TRBV6-5	TRBJ2-1	ASSYFIGSHNEQF
TRBV6-1	TRBJ1-3	ASKRTGDGNTIY
TRBV19	TRBJ1-5	ASSTGTVSNQPQH
TRBV2	TRBJ1-2	ASRRGLEGGYT
TRBV7-8	TRBJ1-3	ASSFGTGNTIY
TRBV14	TRBJ2-2	ASSHRTANTGELF
TRBV5-1	TRBJ2-2	ASSLLQGPANTGELF
TRBV7-2	TRBJ1-2	ASSSSGSYGYT
TRBV11-2	TRBJ1-1	ASSLGSMNTEAF
TRBV18	TRBJ2-7	ASSPNNGQGVGGEQY
TRBV6-1	TRBJ1-1	ASSVGQANTEAF
TRBV19	TRBJ1-4	ASSMVGEKLF
TRBV10-3	TRBJ2-7	AISTSGSFYEQY
TRBV11-2	TRBJ2-3	ASSTNRGLTDTQY
TRBV19	TRBJ1-5	ASNHGQGVFQPQH
TRBV30	TRBJ1-1	AWNRDREWVNEAF
TRBV7-3	TRBJ2-3	ASSYTSGANTDTQY
TRBV7-8	TRBJ1-2	ASSLYVVPDRGGYGYT
TRBV7-2	TRBJ2-7	ASSSSGSWDEQY
TRBV5-1	TRBJ1-1	ASSSLPGFINEAF
TRBV30	TRBJ2-5	AWSRDRVGETQY
TRBV11-2	TRBJ2-7	ASSPGGLGQY
TRBV29-1	TRBJ2-4	SVENRESTKNIQY
TRBV13	TRBJ2-7	ASSRGRGPYEQY
TRBV2	TRBJ2-3	ASSELDTQY
TRBV19	TRBJ1-6	ASSLRDPNSPLH
TRBV5-1	TRBJ2-1	ASRPGQGNNEQF
TRBV5-1	TRBJ2-1	ASSLLSSYNEQF
TRBV27	TRBJ1-6	ASSLGTGVESPLH
TRBV5-1	TRBJ2-5	ASSLVGQEQETQY
TRBV28	TRBJ1-5	ASSRTGPSIQPQH
TRBV18	TRBJ2-2	ASAGQENTGELF
TRBV7-6	TRBJ2-3	ASSSSYGTSVADTQY
TRBV7-2	TRBJ2-7	ASRLWYEQY
TRBV2	TRBJ1-1	ASSESSRDTEAF